This is a list of T cell receptor beta chains from one sample in a study of blood T cell repertoires in COVID-19. The method was immunoSEQ multiplex PCR; TCRdb's version includes in-frame clones alone and lacks a portion of them. The sample consists of 300,000 to 400,000 clones, roughly 89% of them appearing once. Sequencing used peripheral blood. All receptors come from a man younger than 40 with COVID-19, enrolled during active disease. Each CDR3 is given with its conserved first and last residue. The D gene is left open where the match is weak. Not every row has a clone size; where given, it reads once, few, many or a size class.

D	V	J	size	CDR3	DNA
TRBD1	TRBV18	TRBJ1-5	.	CASSPDATGIGQPQHF	TGTGCCAGCTCACCAGATGCGACAGGGATCGGTCAGCCCCAGCATTTT
TRBD2	TRBV28	TRBJ2-7	.	CASYGGLAGGTEQYF	TGTGCCAGCTATGGGGGACTAGCGGGAGGAACCGAGCAGTACTTC
.	TRBV7-9	TRBJ2-7	.	CASSPSYEQYF	TGTGCCAGCAGCCCTTCTTACGAGCAGTACTTC
.	TRBV5-1	TRBJ2-7	.	CASSFAGNGYYEQYF	TGCGCCAGCAGCTTTGCGGGAAATGGGTACTACGAGCAGTACTTC
.	TRBV24-1	TRBJ2-3	.	CATSESAGLTDTQYF	TGTGCCACCAGTGAGTCAGCGGGTTTGACAGATACGCAGTATTTT
.	TRBV5-4	TRBJ1-1	once	CASSSRLNTEAFF	TGTGCCAGCAGCTCACGACTAAACACTGAAGCTTTCTTT
TRBD2	TRBV6-4	TRBJ2-4	.	CASSELAGAKNIQYF	TGTGCCAGCAGTGAACTAGCGGGAGCCAAAAACATTCAGTACTTC
TRBD1	TRBV6-5	TRBJ1-4	few	CASLKTGGEKLFF	TGTGCCAGCCTGAAGACAGGGGGTGAAAAACTGTTTTTT
TRBD2	TRBV6-1	TRBJ2-1	.	CASSVNVAGLSYNEQFF	TGTGCCAGCAGTGTAAACGTAGCGGGGCTCTCCTACAATGAGCAGTTCTTC
TRBD2	TRBV7-9	TRBJ2-3	.	CASSFGGGVTDTQYF	TGTGCCAGCAGCTTTGGTGGGGGGGTGACAGATACGCAGTATTTT
.	TRBV7-9	TRBJ1-5	.	CASSSESSGRGGQPQHF	TGTGCCAGCAGCTCCGAGAGTAGCGGGAGAGGGGGTCAGCCCCAGCATTTT
TRBD2	TRBV7-8	TRBJ2-7	.	CASSRAVWDKVGEKREGLSYEQYF	TGTGCCAGCAGCCGAGCCGTCTGGGACAAGGTGGGTGAGAAGCGGGAGGGCCTATCCTACGAGCAGTACTTC
.	TRBV30	TRBJ1-1	once	CAWSGAGGAMNTEAFF	TGTGCCTGGAGTGGCGCCGGGGGGGCCATGAACACTGAAGCTTTCTTT
TRBD1	TRBV24-1	TRBJ2-5	.	CATSDLGTGGLETQYF	TGTGCCACCAGTGATCTTGGGACAGGAGGCCTAGAGACCCAGTACTTC
.	TRBV7-9	TRBJ2-5	.	CASSLVAGARGETQYF	TGTGCCAGCAGCTTAGTTGCAGGGGCACGGGGAGAGACCCAGTACTTC